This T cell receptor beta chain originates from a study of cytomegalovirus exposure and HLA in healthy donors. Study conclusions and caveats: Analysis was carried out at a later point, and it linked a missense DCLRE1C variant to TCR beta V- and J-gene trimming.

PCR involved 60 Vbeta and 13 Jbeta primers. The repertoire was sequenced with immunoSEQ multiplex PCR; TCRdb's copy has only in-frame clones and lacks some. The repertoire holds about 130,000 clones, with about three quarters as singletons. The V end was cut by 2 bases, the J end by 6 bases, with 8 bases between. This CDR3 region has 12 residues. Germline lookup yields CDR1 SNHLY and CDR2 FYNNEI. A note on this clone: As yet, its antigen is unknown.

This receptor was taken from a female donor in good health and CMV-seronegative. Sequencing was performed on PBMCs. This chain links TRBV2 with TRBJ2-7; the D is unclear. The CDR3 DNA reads TGTGCCAGCAGTGAAAAGACAATCGAGCAGTACTTC. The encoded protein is CASSEKTIEQYF. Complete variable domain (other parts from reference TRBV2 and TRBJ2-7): EPEVTQTPSHQVTQMGQEVILRCVPISNHLYFYWYRQILGQKVEFLVSFYNNEISEKSEIFDDQFSVERPDGSNFTLKIRSTKLEDSAMYFCASSEKTIEQYFGPGTRLTVT.